This T cell receptor beta chain derives from a study of T cells in Graves' hyperthyroidism and ophthalmopathy. This clonotype has ten or more counts. Its antigen is not known. Regarding the study as a whole: Most expanded thyroid clonotypes above 0.001 also appeared in blood.

This CDR3 spans 17 amino acids. Germline V gene sequence: CDR1 LNHDA, CDR2 SQIVND (reference sequence). The V end lost 6 bases, the J end lost 2 bases, and 20 bases lay between the germline ends. Based on clinical symptoms, serum thyroxine and TRAb, thyroid ultrasound and orbital computed tomography, diagnoses were reached. Fresh 10 ml peripheral blood yielded PBMCs. TCR beta CDR3 sequences were amplified from RNA transcripts. TCR CDR3 regions were first amplified by RT-PCR with HTBI primers. TCRdb recomputed calls from the multiplex PCR reads with MiXCR, one row per CDR3 protein. The sample holds 500,000 to 650,000 distinct CDR3 sequences; about 14% are singletons and the top ten take around 13%.

Sequenced material: blood. This receptor was taken from a woman aged 45-65 years with Graves' ophthalmopathy. The chain has TRBV19 and TRBJ1-5, with D tentatively TRBD1 (5 bases). CDR3 sequence: CASSRTRALGGNQPQHF. CDR3 coding DNA: TGTGCCAGTAGCCGCACCAGGGCTTTGGGAGGCAATCAGCCCCAGCATTTT.